These 19 T cell receptor beta chains came from one sample sequenced in a study of blood T cell repertoires in COVID-19. Method: immunoSEQ multiplex PCR; TCRdb's copy keeps in-frame clones and lacks some. Of some 78,000 clones detected, 90% appear once; the ten largest clones hold roughly 4.5%. Specimen: peripheral blood. These receptors originate from a woman of 80 years or more with active or convalescent COVID-19.

This chain joins TRBV28 and TRBJ2-7; 7 bases are shared with TRBD1. Trimming removed 5 bases from V and 6 bases from J; junction bases left unmatched: 7. The CDR3 has 13 amino acids. Germline assignment: CDR1 MDHEN and CDR2 SYDVKM. The CDR3 sequence is CASSRQGLGEQYF. Here the CDR3 DNA reads TGTGCCAGCAGTAGACAGGGCTTGGGCGAGCAGTACTTC.

J is TRBJ2-2 and V is TRBV7-8, with TRBD1 identical over 9 bases. Per germline, CDR1 SGHVS and CDR2 FQNEAQ. The CDR3 has 17 amino acids. The V gene end was trimmed by 5 bases and the J gene end by 2 bases; junction bases not matched to a gene: 9. In DNA, the CDR3 is TGTGCCAGCAGCCGAGCAGGACAGGGGTTCAACACCGGGGAGCTGTTTTTT. As protein: CASSRAGQGFNTGELFF.

The chain recombines TRBV12-5 with TRBJ2-5; D possibly corresponds to TRBD2 (5 bases). The CDR3 has 13 residues. CDR1 LGHNT and CDR2 FRNRAP come from the germline V gene. The ends were cut back, 7 bases at V and 1 base at J, with 10 bases in the middle. The DNA for the CDR3 is TGTGCTAGTGTCCTCGGGATCCAAGAGACCCAGTACTTC. This encodes CASVLGIQETQYF.

V usage is TRBV5-6 and J usage is TRBJ2-7, with 12 bases lining up with TRBD2. J lost 0 bases, V lost 0 bases, and 1 base had no gene match. CDR1 SGHDT and CDR2 YYEEEE come from the germline V gene. CDR3 length: 16 amino acids. The CDR3 coding sequence is TGTGCCAGCAGCTTGGGACTAGCGGGAGCCTCCTACGAGCAGTACTTC. Amino acids: CASSLGLAGASYEQYF.

This clone occurred once. This chain uses TRBV5-1 with TRBJ1-2; D not certain. The CDR3 consists of 13 residues. In germline, CDR1 is SGHRS, CDR2 YFSETQ. Trimming removed 2 bases from V and 4 bases from J, with 9 bases in between. The CDR3 region is CASSFEGSYGYTF. Here the CDR3 DNA reads TGCGCCAGCAGCTTTGAGGGCAGCTATGGCTACACCTTC.

J is TRBJ1-1 and V is TRBV29-1; tentative D call: TRBD1 (5 bases). Trimming left V 2 bases short and J 5 bases short, with 15 bases between. CDR1 SQVTM and CDR2 ANQGSEA come from the germline V gene. The CDR3 is 14 residues long. The CDR3 is CSVEKNSAGTEAFF. The CDR3 coding sequence is TGCAGCGTTGAAAAAAACTCAGCAGGGACTGAAGCTTTCTTT.

The rearrangement uses TRBV6-2 or TRBV6-3 and TRBJ1-5; weak D call: TRBD1 (5 bases). CDR1 is MNHEY, CDR2 SVGEGT, per germline. The CDR3 loop spans 16 amino acids. Trimming removed 0 bases at V and 4 bases at J, with 13 bases between. DNA for the CDR3: TGTGCCAGCAGTTACTCCACGGCCCGGGGGAATCAGCCCCAGCATTTT. It specifies CASSYSTARGNQPQHF.

The chain combines TRBV11-2 with TRBJ1-2; no clear D gene. V lost 4 bases and J 7 bases, leaving 19 bases between the germline ends. Germline loops: CDR1 SGHAT, CDR2 FQNNGV. There are 15 residues in the CDR3. CDR3 loop: CASSSIRQGKSGYTF. In nucleotides, the CDR3 is TGTGCCAGCAGCTCCATCCGACAAGGAAAGAGTGGCTACACCTTC.

The CDR3 nucleotides are TGTGCCAGCAGCTCGGGACTAGCGGGAGTGCCAGATACGCAGTATTTT. The encoded protein is CASSSGLAGVPDTQYF. The gene calls are TRBV5-6 and TRBJ2-3; 14 bases are a match to TRBD2. V shed 3 bases and J 4 bases; nucleotides not matched to a gene: 4. The CDR3 runs 16 residues. Germline V gene lookup returns CDR1 SGHDT and CDR2 YYEEEE.

This chain links TRBV19 with TRBJ2-5; 14 nucleotides line up with TRBD2. Germline V CDR1 and CDR2: LNHDA, SQIVND (reference sequence). The CDR3 contains 14 residues. J was trimmed by 6 bases and V by 8 bases; bases with no gene match: 5. CDR3 sequence (DNA): TGTGCCAGTTCGGGACTAGCGGGAGAGAAGACCCAGTACTTC. The encoded protein is CASSGLAGEKTQYF.

V and J are TRBV7-9 and TRBJ1-3, with D tentatively TRBD1 (6 bases). CDR3 length equals 15 residues. The germline CDR1 and CDR2 sequences are SEHNR and FQNEAQ (reference sequence). Trimming took off 1 base at V and 2 bases at J, with 9 bases between the two ends. CDR3 in amino acids: CASSLVSGAGNTIYF. CDR3 nucleotide sequence: TGTGCCAGCAGCTTAGTGTCAGGGGCTGGAAACACCATATATTTT.

The chain couples TRBV19 to TRBJ1-5; TRBD1 matches at 7 bases. The CDR3 is 16 residues long. V shed 4 bases and J 3 bases; nucleotides not matched to a gene: 9. Germline CDR1 is LNHDA and CDR2 is SQIVND (reference sequence). The CDR3 nucleotides are TGTGCCAGTAGTACCCAGACAGGGTTCGTCAATCAGCCCCAGCATTTT. It encodes CASSTQTGFVNQPQHF. The full variable domain, rest sourced from reference TRBV19 and TRBJ1-5, is DGGITQSPKYLFRKEGQNVTLSCEQNLNHDAMYWYRQDPGQGLRLIYYSQIVNDFQKGDIAEGYSVSREKKESFPLTVTSAQKNPTAFYLCASSTQTGFVNQPQHFGDGTRLSIL.

The chain links TRBV27 to TRBJ2-7, with D perhaps TRBD2 (6 bases). CDR1 and CDR2 (germline): MNHEY, SMNVEV (reference sequence). V was clipped by 6 bases and J by 6 bases, with 21 bases between them. The CDR3 runs to 15 residues. Here the CDR3 reads CASSAGGVLASEQYF. The CDR3 DNA reads TGTGCCAGCAGCGCCGGAGGGGTCCTTGCCTCCGAGCAGTACTTC.

This sequence joins TRBV18 and TRBJ2-2; 7 bases agree with TRBD2. CDR3 length: 16 amino acids. V dropped 2 bases and J dropped 3; count of bases not matched to a gene: 6. Per the germline V gene, CDR1 is KGHSH and CDR2 is LQKENI. The CDR3: CASSPAGVRYTGELFF. CDR3 nucleotide sequence: TGTGCCAGCTCACCAGCGGGGGTCAGATACACCGGGGAGCTGTTTTTT.

The CDR3 protein is CASSLLGVPPGETQYF. The CDR3 DNA sequence: TGTGCCAGCAGCTTATTAGGGGTGCCCCCGGGAGAGACCCAGTACTTC. The V gene is TRBV11-2, the J gene TRBJ2-5; maybe TRBD1 (5 bases). Trimming took 2 bases from V and 4 from J, leaving 17 bases between them. This CDR3 comprises 16 residues. In germline, CDR1 is SGHAT, CDR2 FQNNGV.

V gene TRBV5-1 combines with J gene TRBJ1-4; TRBD1 might be the D (5 bases). CDR1 and CDR2 from the germline V gene are SGHRS and YFSETQ. V lost 3 bases and J lost 0, with 12 bases in between. This CDR3 has 16 amino acids. CDR3 bases: TGCGCCAGCAGCTCTCGACCGACAGCAACTAATGAAAAACTGTTTTTT. Protein product: CASSSRPTATNEKLFF.

The chain links TRBV5-4 to TRBJ2-5; 10 nucleotides line up with TRBD2. Germline values: CDR1 SGHNT, CDR2 YYREEE (reference sequence). V gave up 1 base and J gave up 5 bases; unmatched junction bases: 8. CDR3 length: 16 amino acids. CDR3 residues: CASSLRLAGVSETQYF. In nucleotides, the CDR3 is TGTGCCAGCAGCTTGAGGCTAGCGGGAGTCTCGGAGACCCAGTACTTC.

The chain couples TRBV29-1 to TRBJ2-2; 7 bases are shared with TRBD1. In germline, CDR1 is SQVTM, CDR2 ANQGSEA. With 7 bases clipped from V and 6 bases from J, the junction kept 14 bases outside the gene matches. The CDR3 is 15 residues long. In DNA, the CDR3 is TGCAGCGGTCGACAGGGTCACGGTAATTCCGGGGAGCTGTTTTTT. Translation gives CSGRQGHGNSGELFF.

This chain uses TRBV7-2 with TRBJ1-4; D perhaps matches TRBD1 (6 bases). The CDR3 contains 17 residues. Germline lookup yields CDR1 SGHTA and CDR2 FQGNSA. V dropped 0 bases and J dropped 7 bases, with 18 bases sitting between them. The CDR3 region is CASSLADRGARGEKLFF. The CDR3 DNA reads TGTGCCAGCAGCTTAGCGGATCGGGGGGCGAGGGGTGAAAAACTGTTTTTT. Supplemented by reference TRBV7-2 and TRBJ1-4, the full variable domain reads GAGVSQSPSNKVTEKGKDVELRCDPISGHTALYWYRQSLGQGLEFLIYFQGNSAPDKSGLPSDRFSAERTGGSVSTLTIQRTQQEDSAVYLCASSLADRGARGEKLFFGSGTQLSVL.